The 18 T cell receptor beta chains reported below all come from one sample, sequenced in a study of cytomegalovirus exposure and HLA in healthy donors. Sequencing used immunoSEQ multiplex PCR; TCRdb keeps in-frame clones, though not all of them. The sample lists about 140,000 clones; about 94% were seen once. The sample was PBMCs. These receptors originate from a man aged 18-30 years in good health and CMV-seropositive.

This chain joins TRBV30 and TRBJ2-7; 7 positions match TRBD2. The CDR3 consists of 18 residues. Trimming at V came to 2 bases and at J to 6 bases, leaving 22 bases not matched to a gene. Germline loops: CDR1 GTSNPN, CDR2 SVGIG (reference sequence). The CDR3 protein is CAWSPPGGRAGRLGEQYF. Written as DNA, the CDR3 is TGTGCCTGGAGTCCCCCCGGGGGGAGGGCCGGTAGGTTGGGCGAGCAGTACTTC.

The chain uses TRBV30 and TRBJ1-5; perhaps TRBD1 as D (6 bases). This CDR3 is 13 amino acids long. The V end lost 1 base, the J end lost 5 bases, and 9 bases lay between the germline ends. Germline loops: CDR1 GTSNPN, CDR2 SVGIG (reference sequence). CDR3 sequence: CAWSGTEDQPQHF. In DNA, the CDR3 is TGTGCCTGGAGTGGGACAGAAGATCAGCCCCAGCATTTT.

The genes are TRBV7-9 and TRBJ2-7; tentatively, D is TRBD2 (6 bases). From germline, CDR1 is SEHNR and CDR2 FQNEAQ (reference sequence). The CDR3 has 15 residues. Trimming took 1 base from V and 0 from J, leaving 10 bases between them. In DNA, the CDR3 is TGTGCCAGCAGCTTAGGACCCGGGAGCTCCTACGAGCAGTACTTC. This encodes CASSLGPGSSYEQYF. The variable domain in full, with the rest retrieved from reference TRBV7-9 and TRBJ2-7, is DTGVSQNPRHKITKRGQNVTFRCDPISEHNRLYWYRQTLGQGPEFLTYFQNEAQLEKSRLLSDRFSAERPKGSFSTLEIQRTEQGDSAMYLCASSLGPGSSYEQYFGPGTRLTVT.

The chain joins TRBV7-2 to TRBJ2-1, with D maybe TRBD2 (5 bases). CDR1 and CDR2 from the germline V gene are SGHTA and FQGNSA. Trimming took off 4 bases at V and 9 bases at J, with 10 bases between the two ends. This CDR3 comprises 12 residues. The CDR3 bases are TGTGCCAGCAGCTCAGTCCGGGGTGAGCAGTTCTTC. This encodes CASSSVRGEQFF.

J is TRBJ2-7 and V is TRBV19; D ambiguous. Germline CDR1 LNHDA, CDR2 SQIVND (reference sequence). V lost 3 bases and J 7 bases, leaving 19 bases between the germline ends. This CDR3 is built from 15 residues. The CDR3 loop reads CASSISALRPGEQYF. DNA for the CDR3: TGTGCCAGTAGTATCTCCGCACTAAGGCCGGGTGAGCAGTACTTC.

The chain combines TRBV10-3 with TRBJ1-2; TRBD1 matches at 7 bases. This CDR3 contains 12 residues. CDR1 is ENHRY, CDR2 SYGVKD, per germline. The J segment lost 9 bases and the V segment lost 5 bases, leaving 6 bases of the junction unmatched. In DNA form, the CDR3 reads TGTGCCATCAGTCAGACAGGGCTGAGCTACACCTTC. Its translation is CAISQTGLSYTF.

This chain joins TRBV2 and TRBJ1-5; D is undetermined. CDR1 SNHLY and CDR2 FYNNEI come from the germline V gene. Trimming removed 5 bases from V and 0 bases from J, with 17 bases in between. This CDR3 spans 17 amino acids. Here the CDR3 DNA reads TGTGCCAGCAGTATCCGATCCCGGGATTATAGCAATCAGCCCCAGCATTTT. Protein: CASSIRSRDYSNQPQHF.

The CDR3, as DNA: TGTGCCAGCAGTGAAAGGGCTAGCGGGAGGCTTACTAGCACAGATACGCAGTATTTT. This sequence encodes CASSERASGRLTSTDTQYF. The V and J genes are TRBV2 and TRBJ2-3; 11 nucleotides align to TRBD2. V lost 2 bases, J lost 0 bases, and 10 bases stayed unmatched. Germline V gene data show CDR1 as SNHLY and CDR2 as FYNNEI. CDR3 size: 19 residues. The full variable domain, in which reference TRBV2 and TRBJ2-3 provide the parts outside the CDR3, is EPEVTQTPSHQVTQMGQEVILRCVPISNHLYFYWYRQILGQKVEFLVSFYNNEISEKSEIFDDQFSVERPDGSNFTLKIRSTKLEDSAMYFCASSERASGRLTSTDTQYFGPGTRLTVL.

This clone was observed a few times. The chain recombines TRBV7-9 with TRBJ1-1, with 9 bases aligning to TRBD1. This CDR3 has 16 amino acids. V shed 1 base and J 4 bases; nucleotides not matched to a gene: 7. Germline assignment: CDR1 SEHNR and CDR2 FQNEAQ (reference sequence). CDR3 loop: CASSLEQGAQTTEAFF. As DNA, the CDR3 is TGTGCCAGCAGCTTAGAACAGGGGGCGCAGACCACTGAAGCTTTCTTT.

The CDR3 spells CASGPSGQGLVAQYF. In DNA form, the CDR3 reads TGCGCCAGCGGCCCTTCGGGACAGGGGTTAGTTGCCCAGTACTTC. The J gene is TRBJ2-5, the V gene TRBV5-1; TRBD1 matches at 10 bases. Germline V lookup: CDR1 SGHRS, CDR2 YFSETQ. Trimming cost V 7 bases and J 9 bases; bases outside gene matches: 15. The CDR3 spans 15 residues.

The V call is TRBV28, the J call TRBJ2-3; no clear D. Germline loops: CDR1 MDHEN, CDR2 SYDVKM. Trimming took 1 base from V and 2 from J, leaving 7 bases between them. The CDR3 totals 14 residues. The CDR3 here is CASSLSGHTDTQYF. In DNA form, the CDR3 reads TGTGCCAGCAGTTTATCAGGCCACACAGATACGCAGTATTTT.

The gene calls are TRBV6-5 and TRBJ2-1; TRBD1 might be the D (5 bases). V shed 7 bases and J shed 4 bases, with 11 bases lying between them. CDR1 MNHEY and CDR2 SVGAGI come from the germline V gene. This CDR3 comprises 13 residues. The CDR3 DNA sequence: TGTGCCAGCACTGAGACAGATTACAATGAGCAGTTCTTC. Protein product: CASTETDYNEQFF.

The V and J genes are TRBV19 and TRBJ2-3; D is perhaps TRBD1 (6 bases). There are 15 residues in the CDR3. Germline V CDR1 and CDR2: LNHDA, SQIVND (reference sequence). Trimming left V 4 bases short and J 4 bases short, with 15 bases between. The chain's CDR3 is CASSTPTWGPDTQYF. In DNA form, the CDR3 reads TGTGCCAGTAGTACTCCAACTTGGGGGCCAGATACGCAGTATTTT.

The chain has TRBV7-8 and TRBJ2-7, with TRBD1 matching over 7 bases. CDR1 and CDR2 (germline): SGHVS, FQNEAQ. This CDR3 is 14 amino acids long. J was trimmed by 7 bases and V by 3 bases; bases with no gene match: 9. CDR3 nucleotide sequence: TGTGCCAGCAGCTTGCAACAGGGGCTACTGGAGCAGTACTTC. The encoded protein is CASSLQQGLLEQYF.

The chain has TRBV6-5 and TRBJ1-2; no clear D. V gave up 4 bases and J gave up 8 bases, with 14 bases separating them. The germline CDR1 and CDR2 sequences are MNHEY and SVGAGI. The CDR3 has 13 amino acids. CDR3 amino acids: CASSSSDISGYTF. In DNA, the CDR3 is TGTGCCAGCAGTTCATCTGACATATCCGGCTACACCTTC.

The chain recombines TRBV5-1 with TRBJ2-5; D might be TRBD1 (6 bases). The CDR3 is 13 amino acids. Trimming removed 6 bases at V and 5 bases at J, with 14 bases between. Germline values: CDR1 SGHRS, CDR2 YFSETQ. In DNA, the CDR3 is TGCGCCAGCACCCCTGGCCAGGGGGAGACCCAGTACTTC. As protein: CASTPGQGETQYF. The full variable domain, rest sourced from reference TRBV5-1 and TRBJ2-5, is KAGVTQTPRYLIKTRGQQVTLSCSPISGHRSVSWYQQTPGQGLQFLFEYFSETQRNKGNFPGRFSGRQFSNSRSEMNVSTLELGDSALYLCASTPGQGETQYFGPGTRLLVL.

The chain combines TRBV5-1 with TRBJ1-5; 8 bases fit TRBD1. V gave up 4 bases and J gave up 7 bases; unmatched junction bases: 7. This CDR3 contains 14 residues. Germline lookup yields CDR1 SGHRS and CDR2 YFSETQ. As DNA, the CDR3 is TGCGCCAGCAGCCCCGGACAGGGCGGGCAGCCCCAGCATTTT. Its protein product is CASSPGQGGQPQHF.

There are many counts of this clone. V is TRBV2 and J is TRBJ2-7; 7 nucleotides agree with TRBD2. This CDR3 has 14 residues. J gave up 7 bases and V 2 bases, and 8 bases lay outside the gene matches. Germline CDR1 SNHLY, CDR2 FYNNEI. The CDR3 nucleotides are TGTGCCAGCAGTGAAAACGCGGGAGTCGGTGAGCAGTACTTC. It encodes CASSENAGVGEQYF.